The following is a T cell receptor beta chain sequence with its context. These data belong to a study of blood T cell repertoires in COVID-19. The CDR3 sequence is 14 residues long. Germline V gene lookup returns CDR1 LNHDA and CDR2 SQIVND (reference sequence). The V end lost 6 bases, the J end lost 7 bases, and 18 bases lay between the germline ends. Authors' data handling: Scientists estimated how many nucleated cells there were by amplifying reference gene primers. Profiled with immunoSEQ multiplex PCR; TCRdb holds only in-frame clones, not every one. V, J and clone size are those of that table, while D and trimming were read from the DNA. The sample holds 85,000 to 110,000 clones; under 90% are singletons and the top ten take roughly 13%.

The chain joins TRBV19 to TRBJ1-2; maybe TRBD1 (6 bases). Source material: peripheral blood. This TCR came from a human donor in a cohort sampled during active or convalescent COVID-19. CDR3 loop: CASSIGGALGGYTF. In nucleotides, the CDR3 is TGTGCCAGTAGCATCGGGGGGGCTCTCGGTGGCTACACCTTC.